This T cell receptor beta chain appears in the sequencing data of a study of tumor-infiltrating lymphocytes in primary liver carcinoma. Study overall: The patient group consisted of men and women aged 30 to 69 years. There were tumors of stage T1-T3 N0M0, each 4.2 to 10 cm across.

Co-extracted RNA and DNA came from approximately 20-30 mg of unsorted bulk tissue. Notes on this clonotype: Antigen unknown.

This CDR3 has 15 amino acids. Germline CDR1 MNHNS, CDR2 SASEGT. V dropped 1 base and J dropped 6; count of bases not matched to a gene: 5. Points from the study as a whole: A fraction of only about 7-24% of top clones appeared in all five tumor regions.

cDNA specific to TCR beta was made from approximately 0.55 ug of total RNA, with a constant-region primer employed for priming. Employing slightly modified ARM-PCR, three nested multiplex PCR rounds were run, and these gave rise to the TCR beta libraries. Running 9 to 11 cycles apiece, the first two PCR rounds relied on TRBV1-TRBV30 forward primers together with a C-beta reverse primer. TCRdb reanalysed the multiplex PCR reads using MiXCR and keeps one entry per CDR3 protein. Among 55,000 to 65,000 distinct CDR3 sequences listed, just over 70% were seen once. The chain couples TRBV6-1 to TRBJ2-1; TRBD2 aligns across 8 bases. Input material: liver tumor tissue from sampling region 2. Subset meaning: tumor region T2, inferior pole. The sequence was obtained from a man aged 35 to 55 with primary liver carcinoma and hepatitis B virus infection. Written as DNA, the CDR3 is TGTGCCAGCAGTGAAGGGACTAGCAGGAGCAATGAGCAGTTCTTC. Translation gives CASSEGTSRSNEQFF.